This TCR beta chain was captured by sequencing in a study of CD8 T cells in Susac syndrome. RNA amounts of 0.5 to 1 ug underwent reverse transcription with random hexamers. The immunoSEQ assay covered 54 Vbeta and 13 Jbeta segments for CDR3. MiXCR, run by TCRdb on the immunoSEQ multiplex PCR reads, gives a single entry per CDR3 protein. The sample contains roughly 160,000 distinct CDR3 sequences, around 94% of which appear only once. The sample was CD4+ T cells from PBMCs. This clonotype originated in a human donor in good health.

This CDR3 reads CSVEVGTGERDTQYF. CDR3 DNA sequence: TGCAGCGTTGAAGTGGGGACAGGGGAAAGGGATACGCAGTATTTT. The rearrangement joins TRBV29-1 to TRBJ2-3, with 10 bases fitting TRBD1. CDR3 length equals 15 residues. CDR1 is SQVTM and CDR2 is ANQGSEA in the germline V gene. Losses at the gene ends were 1 base for V and 6 bases for J; bases not matched to a gene: 7.